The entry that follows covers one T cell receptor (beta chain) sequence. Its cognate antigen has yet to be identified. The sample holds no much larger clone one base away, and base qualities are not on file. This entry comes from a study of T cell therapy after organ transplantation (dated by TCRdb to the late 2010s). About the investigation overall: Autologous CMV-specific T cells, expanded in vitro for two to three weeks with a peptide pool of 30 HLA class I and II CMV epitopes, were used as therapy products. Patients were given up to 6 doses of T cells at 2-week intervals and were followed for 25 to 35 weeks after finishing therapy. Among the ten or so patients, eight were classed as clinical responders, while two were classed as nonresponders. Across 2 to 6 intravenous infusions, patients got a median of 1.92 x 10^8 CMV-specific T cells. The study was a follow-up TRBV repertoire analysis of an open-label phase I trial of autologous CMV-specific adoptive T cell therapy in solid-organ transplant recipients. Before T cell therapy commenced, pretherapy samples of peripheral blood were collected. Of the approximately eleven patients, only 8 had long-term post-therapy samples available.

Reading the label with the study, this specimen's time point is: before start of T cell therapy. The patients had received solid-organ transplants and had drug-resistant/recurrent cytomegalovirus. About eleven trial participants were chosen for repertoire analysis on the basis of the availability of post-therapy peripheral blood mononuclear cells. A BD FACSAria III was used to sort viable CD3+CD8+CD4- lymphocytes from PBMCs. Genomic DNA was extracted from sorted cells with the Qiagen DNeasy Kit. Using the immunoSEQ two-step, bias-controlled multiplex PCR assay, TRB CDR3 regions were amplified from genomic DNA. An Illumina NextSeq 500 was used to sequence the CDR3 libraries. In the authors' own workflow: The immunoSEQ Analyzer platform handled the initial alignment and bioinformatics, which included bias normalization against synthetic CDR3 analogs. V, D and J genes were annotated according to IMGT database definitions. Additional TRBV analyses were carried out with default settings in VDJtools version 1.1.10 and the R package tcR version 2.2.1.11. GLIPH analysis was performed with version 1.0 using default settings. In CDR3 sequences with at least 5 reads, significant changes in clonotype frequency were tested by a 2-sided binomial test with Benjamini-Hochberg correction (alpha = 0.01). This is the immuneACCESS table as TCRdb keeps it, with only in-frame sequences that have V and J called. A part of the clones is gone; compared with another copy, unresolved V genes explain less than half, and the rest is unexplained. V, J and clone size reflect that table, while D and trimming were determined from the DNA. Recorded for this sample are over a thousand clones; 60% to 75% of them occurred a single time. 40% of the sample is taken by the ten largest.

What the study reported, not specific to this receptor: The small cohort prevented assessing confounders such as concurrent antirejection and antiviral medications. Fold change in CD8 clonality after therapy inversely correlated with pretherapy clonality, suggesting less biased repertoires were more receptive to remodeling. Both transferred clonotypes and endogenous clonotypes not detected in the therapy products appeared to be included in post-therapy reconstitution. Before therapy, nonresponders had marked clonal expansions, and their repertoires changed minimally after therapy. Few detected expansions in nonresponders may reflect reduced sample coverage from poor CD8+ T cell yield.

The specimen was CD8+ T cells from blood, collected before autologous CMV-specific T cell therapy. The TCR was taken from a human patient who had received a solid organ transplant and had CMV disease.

This receptor has the CDR3 CASSQLGLAGADTQYF. The sequence in DNA is TGTGCCAGCAGCCAACTGGGACTAGCAGGGGCAGATACGCAGTATTTT. The chain is made from TRBV11-1 and TRBJ2-3; TRBD2 agrees with 9 junctional bases. The germline V gene (reference sequence) yields SGHAT for CDR1 and FQDESV for CDR2. Trimmed from V: 5 bases; trimmed from J: 4 bases; junction bases lacking a gene match: 10. The CDR3 measures 16 amino acids from cysteine to phenylalanine. Here the CDR3 DNA is all that survives: 48 bases in frame from base 1. With all but the CDR3 taken from the reference TRBV11-1 and TRBJ2-3 genes, the full variable domain is: EAEVAQSPRYKITEKSQAVAFWCDPISGHATLYWYRQILGQGPELLVQFQDESVVDDSQLPKDRFSAERLKGVDSTLKIQPAELGDSAMYLCASSQLGLAGADTQYFGPGTRLTVL.